One and the same sample provided the 7 T cell receptor beta chains below, sequenced in a study of blood T cell repertoires in COVID-19. The assay was immunoSEQ multiplex PCR, and TCRdb's table has in-frame clones only and misses some. The profile shows 100,000 to 150,000 clones, less than 85% of them singletons. Input material: peripheral blood. The receptors were sampled from a human donor with acute or convalescent COVID-19. The donor label of this sample is uncertain.

This clone is a singleton in its sample. The chain has TRBV6-5 and TRBJ2-1, with 9 bases fitting TRBD1. Per germline, CDR1 MNHEY and CDR2 SVGAGI. The CDR3 runs 15 residues. V trimming: 6 bases; J trimming: 4 bases; junction bases outside the gene matches: 7. The CDR3 bases are TGTGCCAGCAGCGTTAGGACAGGGGATTACAATGAGCAGTTCTTC. Translation: CASSVRTGDYNEQFF.

This clone was picked up one time. The chain links TRBV7-8 to TRBJ1-1, with TRBD1 identical over 7 bases. V was pared by 5 bases and J by 4 bases, with 16 bases of the junction left unmatched. The CDR3 spans 17 residues. Germline V gives CDR1 SGHVS, CDR2 FQNEAQ. The CDR3 loop reads CASSLYGYRQGGTEAFF. The DNA of the CDR3 is TGTGCCAGCAGCCTTTACGGATATAGACAGGGCGGCACTGAAGCTTTCTTT. The whole variable domain, filled in from reference TRBV7-8 and TRBJ1-1, reads GAGVSQSPRYKVAKRGQDVALRCDPISGHVSLFWYQQALGQGPEFLTYFQNEAQLDKSGLPSDRFFAERPEGSVSTLKIQRTQQEDSAVYLCASSLYGYRQGGTEAFFGQGTRLTVV.

This chain joins TRBV7-9 and TRBJ2-7, with a weak D call TRBD1 (6 bases). The V end lost 5 bases, the J end lost 7 bases, and 21 bases lay between the germline ends. The germline V gene encodes CDR1 SEHNR and CDR2 FQNEAQ (reference sequence). CDR3 length equals 15 residues. The CDR3 here is CASSPTGAGALEQYF. The CDR3 DNA reads TGTGCCAGCAGCCCTACCGGGGCAGGGGCTTTGGAGCAGTACTTC.

CDR3 protein: CASAQQGNTEAFF. The DNA of the CDR3 is TGCGCCAGCGCTCAGCAGGGTAACACTGAAGCTTTCTTT. The V and J genes are TRBV5-1 and TRBJ1-1, with a weak D call TRBD1 (5 bases). The CDR3 loop spans 13 amino acids. The ends were cut back, 7 bases at V and 2 bases at J, with 12 bases in the middle. Germline CDR1 SGHRS, CDR2 YFSETQ.

This clone was found once. The chain carries TRBV21-1 and TRBJ1-2; the table gives TRBD1 as D, unverified against the DNA. TRBV21-1 is marked as a pseudogene. The CDR3 has 13 amino acids. The CDR3 spells CASGTLVGYGYTF. CDR3 coding DNA: TGTGCCAGCGGGACACTCGTGGGCTATGGCTACACCTTC.

This clone showed up just a few times. One end of the junction is discordant with germline, which a read error may explain. V usage is TRBV7-7 and J usage is TRBJ2-2, with TRBD1 as a possible D gene (6 bases). This CDR3 contains 14 residues. Germline loops: CDR1 SSHAT, CDR2 FNYEAQ (reference sequence). This CDR3 reads CASSATGNTGELFF. DNA of the CDR3: TGTGCTAGCAGTGCGACAGGGAACACCGGGGAGCTGTTTTTT.

This chain uses TRBV2 with TRBJ2-3; D is possibly TRBD1 (6 bases). Looked up from germline, CDR1 is SNHLY and CDR2 is FYNNEI. The length of the CDR3 is 13 residues. Trimming stripped 5 bases from V and 2 bases from J, with 8 bases between. CDR3 nucleotides: TGTGCCAGCAGTACAGGGTCCACAGATACGCAGTATTTT. It specifies CASSTGSTDTQYF. The variable domain in full, with the rest retrieved from reference TRBV2 and TRBJ2-3, is EPEVTQTPSHQVTQMGQEVILRCVPISNHLYFYWYRQILGQKVEFLVSFYNNEISEKSEIFDDQFSVERPDGSNFTLKIRSTKLEDSAMYFCASSTGSTDTQYFGPGTRLTVL.